The clone carrying this T cell receptor beta chain was observed at least ten times. Its cognate antigen is unknown. From the RACE reads, TCRdb called clonotypes with MiXCR, one entry per CDR3 protein. The sample carries over 300,000 distinct CDR3 sequences, around 5.5% recorded once. This entry belongs to a study of human T cells and chemical hapten exposure. Study information: Each week of the roughly 23-week study, patients had diphenylcyclopropenone applied to the scalp. Patients were mainly female, each with alopecia areata, totalis or universalis.

The time point denotes: pre-sensitization, week 0. This sample's treatment: therapeutic diphenylcyclopropenone sensitization with weekly scalp DPC. Alopecia patients, 18 to 70 years old and DPC-suitable, served as donors. Study observations and caveats: There were significantly more large CDR3 similarity clusters among expanded TCRs than among controls.

This CDR3 region has 13 residues. The germline V and J ends were trimmed by 0 bases and 2 bases, with 5 bases remaining between them. Germline lookup yields CDR1 SEHNR and CDR2 FQNEAQ (reference sequence). Specimen: whole blood, collected in connection with sensitization to the hapten diphenylcyclopropenone (DPC). This TCR derives from a woman in her 50s with alopecia areata. Some clones in this sample may be carry-over from other donors' samples. This rearrangement joins TRBV7-9 to TRBJ2-7; D call uncertain. The CDR3 DNA is TGTGCCAGCAGCTTAGCCACAGCCTACGAGCAGTACTTC. Translated: CASSLATAYEQYF. The whole variable domain, filled in from reference TRBV7-9 and TRBJ2-7, reads DTGVSQNPRHKITKRGQNVTFRCDPISEHNRLYWYRQTLGQGPEFLTYFQNEAQLEKSRLLSDRFSAERPKGSFSTLEIQRTEQGDSAMYLCASSLATAYEQYFGPGTRLTVT.